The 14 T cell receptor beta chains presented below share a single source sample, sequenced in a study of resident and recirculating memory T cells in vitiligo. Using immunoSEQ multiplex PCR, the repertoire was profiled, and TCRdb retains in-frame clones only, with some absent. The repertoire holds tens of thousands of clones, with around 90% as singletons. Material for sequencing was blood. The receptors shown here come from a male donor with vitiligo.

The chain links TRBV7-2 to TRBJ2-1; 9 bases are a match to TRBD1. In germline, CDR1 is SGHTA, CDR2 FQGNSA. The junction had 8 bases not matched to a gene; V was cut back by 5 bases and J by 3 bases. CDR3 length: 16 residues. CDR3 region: CASSQTGTGNYNEQFF. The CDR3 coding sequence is TGTGCCAGCAGCCAAACCGGGACAGGGAACTACAATGAGCAGTTCTTC.

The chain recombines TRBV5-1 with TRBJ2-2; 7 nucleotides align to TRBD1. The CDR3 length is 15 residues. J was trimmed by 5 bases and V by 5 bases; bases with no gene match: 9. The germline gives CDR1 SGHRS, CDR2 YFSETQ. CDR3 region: CASRLQGQYTGELFF. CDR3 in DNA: TGCGCCAGCAGACTACAGGGACAGTATACCGGGGAGCTGTTTTTT.

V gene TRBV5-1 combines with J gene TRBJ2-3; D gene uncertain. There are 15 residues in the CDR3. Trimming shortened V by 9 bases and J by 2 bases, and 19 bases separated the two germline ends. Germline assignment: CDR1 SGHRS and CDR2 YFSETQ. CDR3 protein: CAIPWSVRFTDTQYF. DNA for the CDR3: TGCGCCATCCCCTGGTCGGTACGTTTCACAGATACGCAGTATTTT.

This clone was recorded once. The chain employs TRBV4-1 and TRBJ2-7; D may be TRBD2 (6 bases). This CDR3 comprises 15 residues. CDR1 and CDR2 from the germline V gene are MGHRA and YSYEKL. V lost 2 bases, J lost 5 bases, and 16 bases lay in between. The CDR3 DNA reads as TGCGCCAGCAGCCAAAGGGACTCCCGTTCGGACGAGCAGTACTTC. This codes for CASSQRDSRSDEQYF.

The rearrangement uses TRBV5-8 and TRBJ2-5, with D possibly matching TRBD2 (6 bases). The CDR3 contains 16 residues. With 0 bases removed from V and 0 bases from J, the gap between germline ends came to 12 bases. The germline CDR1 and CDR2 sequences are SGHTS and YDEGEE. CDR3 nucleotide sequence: TGTGCCAGCAGCTTGGGGTCGGGGGACTACCAAGAGACCCAGTACTTC. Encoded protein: CASSLGSGDYQETQYF.

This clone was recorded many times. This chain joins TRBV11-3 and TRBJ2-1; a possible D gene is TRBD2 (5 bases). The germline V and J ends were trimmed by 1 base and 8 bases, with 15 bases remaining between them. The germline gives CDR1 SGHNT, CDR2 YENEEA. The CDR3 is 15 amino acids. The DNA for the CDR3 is TGTGCCAGCAGCTTAGGCAGAGGGCCGGGCGATGAGCAGTTCTTC. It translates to CASSLGRGPGDEQFF.

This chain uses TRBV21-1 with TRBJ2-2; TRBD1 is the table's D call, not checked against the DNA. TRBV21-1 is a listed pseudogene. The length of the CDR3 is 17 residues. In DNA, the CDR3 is TGTGCCAGCAGCAAAGGGGACAGGGGGCGAAACACCGGGGAGCTGTTTTTT. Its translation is CASSKGDRGRNTGELFF.

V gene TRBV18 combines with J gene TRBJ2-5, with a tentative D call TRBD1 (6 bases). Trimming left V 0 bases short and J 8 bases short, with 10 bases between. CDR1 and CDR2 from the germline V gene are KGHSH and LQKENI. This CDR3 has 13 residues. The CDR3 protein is CASSPPLQGTQYF. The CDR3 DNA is TGTGCCAGCTCACCACCCTTACAGGGAACCCAGTACTTC. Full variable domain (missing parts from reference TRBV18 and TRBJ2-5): NAGVMQNPRHLVRRRGQEARLRCSPMKGHSHVYWYRQLPEEGLKFMVYLQKENIIDESGMPKERFSAEFPKEGPSILRIQQVVRGDSAAYFCASSPPLQGTQYFGPGTRLLVL.

The CDR3 here is CASSYGQVGEAFF. The CDR3 bases are TGTGCCAGCAGTTACGGACAGGTCGGTGAAGCTTTCTTT. The chain combines TRBV6-5 with TRBJ1-1, with 7 positions matching TRBD1. The germline CDR1 and CDR2 sequences are MNHEY and SVGAGI. The ends lost 2 bases at V and 7 bases at J; junction bases unmatched: 4. The CDR3 contains 13 residues.

The CDR3 bases are TGTGCTAGTGGCTTTAGGACAGGGTCGGGTTTCACTGAAGCTTTCTTT. Protein sequence: CASGFRTGSGFTEAFF. This chain uses TRBV12-5 with TRBJ1-1; 8 bases fit TRBD1. CDR3 length: 16 residues. Unmatched junction bases numbered 13, after V lost 6 bases and J lost 4 bases. Germline values: CDR1 LGHNT, CDR2 FRNRAP.

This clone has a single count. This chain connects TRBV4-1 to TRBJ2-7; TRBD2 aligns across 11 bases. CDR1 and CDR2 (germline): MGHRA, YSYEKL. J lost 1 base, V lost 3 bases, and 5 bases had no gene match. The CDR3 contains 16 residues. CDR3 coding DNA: TGCGCCAGCAGCCACGGACTAGCGGGTGCTTCCTACGAGCAGTACTTC. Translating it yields CASSHGLAGASYEQYF.

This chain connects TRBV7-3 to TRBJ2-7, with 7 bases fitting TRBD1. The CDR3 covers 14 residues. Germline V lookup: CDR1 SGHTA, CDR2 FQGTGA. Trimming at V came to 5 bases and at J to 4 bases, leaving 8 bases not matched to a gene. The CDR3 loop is CASSPRQGGYEQYF. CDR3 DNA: TGTGCCAGCAGCCCTCGACAGGGCGGGTACGAGCAGTACTTC.

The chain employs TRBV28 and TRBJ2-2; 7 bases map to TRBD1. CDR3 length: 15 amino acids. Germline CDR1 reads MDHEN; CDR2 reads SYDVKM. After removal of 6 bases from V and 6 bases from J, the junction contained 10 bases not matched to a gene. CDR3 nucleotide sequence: TGTGCCAGCAGCCCAGGGGGACAAAGTCCCGGGGAGCTGTTTTTT. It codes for CASSPGGQSPGELFF.

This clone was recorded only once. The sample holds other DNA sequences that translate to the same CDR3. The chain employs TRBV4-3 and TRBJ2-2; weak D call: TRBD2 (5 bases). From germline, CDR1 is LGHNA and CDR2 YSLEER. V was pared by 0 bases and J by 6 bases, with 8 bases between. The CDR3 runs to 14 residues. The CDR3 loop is CASSQERVPGELFF. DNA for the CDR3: TGCGCCAGCAGCCAAGAGCGGGTCCCCGGGGAGCTGTTTTTT.